This entry describes one TCR beta chain. Its recognized antigen is unknown. Base qualities are missing; no much larger clone stands one base away. Library generation was performed with the immunoSEQ multiplex PCR assay. TCRdb stores this immuneACCESS table with in-frame sequences only. Part of the clones is absent; in the studies checked, under half of the shortfall reflects unresolved V genes, and no reason is known for the rest. A total of about 150,000 clones appear in this sample, approximately 93% of them only once. Together, the top ten hold 5.8% of the sample. The data originate from a study of control samples from healthy donors and cancer patients (dated by TCRdb to the early 2020s). The TCR sequence derives from a man aged 18 to 30 in good health. Material: blood.

The nucleotide sequence is TGTGCCAGCAGTTCCGGGATCCTAGCGGAACTAATGCAGTATTTT. Its protein reads: CASSSGILAELMQYF. The chain is made from TRBV28 and TRBJ2-3; the junction holds 7 bases that match TRBD2. Germline trimming: 4 bases from V, 11 bases from J; junction bases outside gene matches: 15. Including the terminal cysteine and phenylalanine, the CDR3 comprises 15 residues. The DNA shown is the 45-base CDR3, in frame from base 1. Based on the germline V gene, the CDR1 and CDR2 sequences are MDHEN and SYDVKM.